The next 27 T cell receptor beta chains were all read from a single sample in a study of T cells in Graves' hyperthyroidism and ophthalmopathy. Regions amplified from RNA transcripts were the TCR beta CDR3 regions. The HTBI set primed first-round TCR CDR3 RT-PCR. TCRdb fed the multiplex PCR reads into MiXCR, producing one record per CDR3 protein. The sample shows 490,000 or so distinct CDR3 sequences, approximately 23% of them seen only once. The sequencing input was blood. The receptors derive from a woman aged 70-85 years with Graves' ophthalmopathy.

This clonotype was seen ten or more times. This chain uses TRBV29-1 with TRBJ1-1, with D maybe TRBD1 (6 bases). Germline V gene lookup returns CDR1 SQVTM and CDR2 ANQGSEA. The V end lost 4 bases, the J end lost 0 bases, and 15 bases lay between the germline ends. The CDR3 runs 15 residues. The CDR3 protein is CSVVVTGLMNTEAFF. In DNA, the CDR3 is TGCAGCGTTGTCGTGACAGGTCTTATGAACACTGAAGCTTTCTTT.

This clonotype was found many times. This sequence joins TRBV7-2 and TRBJ1-5, with a tentative D call TRBD1 (5 bases). CDR3 size: 15 residues. V was shortened by 5 bases and J by 5 bases, with 16 bases between the two germline ends. Germline CDR1 SGHTA, CDR2 FQGNSA. The CDR3 nucleotides are TGTGCCAGCAGCCCAAGGCAGGGTAGGGATCAGCCCCAGCATTTT. The encoded protein is CASSPRQGRDQPQHF.

The chain has TRBV19 and TRBJ1-2, with D perhaps TRBD1 (6 bases). Per germline, CDR1 LNHDA and CDR2 SQIVND (reference sequence). Trimming cost V 3 bases and J 8 bases, with 16 bases left between them. This CDR3 has 14 residues. CDR3 in amino acids: CASSIGGAALGYTF. CDR3 DNA: TGTGCCAGTAGTATTGGGGGGGCTGCGCTCGGCTACACCTTC.

V and J are TRBV29-1 and TRBJ2-2; perhaps TRBD2 as D (5 bases). CDR1 and CDR2 (germline): SQVTM, ANQGSEA. The CDR3 is 12 residues long. Trimming pared 6 bases from V and 7 bases from J, leaving 12 bases between. The CDR3 region is CSVGRGVGELFF. The CDR3 DNA reads as TGCAGCGTCGGCCGGGGTGTCGGGGAGCTGTTTTTT.

The J gene is TRBJ1-6, the V gene TRBV5-1; D is perhaps TRBD1 (6 bases). The CDR3 runs 15 residues. Per germline, CDR1 SGHRS and CDR2 YFSETQ. V gave up 4 bases and J gave up 7 bases, with 15 bases separating them. The CDR3 spells CASSPRQATNSPLHF. The CDR3 DNA is TGCGCCAGCAGCCCGAGACAGGCTACGAATTCACCCCTCCACTTT. Combining the CDR3 with reference TRBV5-1 and TRBJ1-6 gives the whole variable domain KAGVTQTPRYLIKTRGQQVTLSCSPISGHRSVSWYQQTPGQGLQFLFEYFSETQRNKGNFPGRFSGRQFSNSRSEMNVSTLELGDSALYLCASSPRQATNSPLHFGNGTRLTVT.

This clonotype was counted a few times. The V call is TRBV7-3, the J call TRBJ2-3, with a tentative D call TRBD2 (6 bases). This CDR3 comprises 16 residues. The germline V and J ends were trimmed by 6 bases and 0 bases, with 16 bases remaining between them. The V gene's germline CDR1 is SGHTA and CDR2 FQGTGA. The CDR3 region is CASSPYGGMSTDTQYF. The CDR3 DNA sequence: TGTGCCAGCAGTCCGTACGGCGGGATGAGCACAGATACGCAGTATTTT.

V usage is TRBV5-1 and J usage is TRBJ1-2, with 10 nucleotides matching TRBD1. This CDR3 has 13 residues. The germline V gene encodes CDR1 SGHRS and CDR2 YFSETQ. Germline trimming cut 4 bases from V and 6 bases from J; bases unmatched to any gene: 3. The CDR3 bases are TGCGCCAGCAGCGTCGGGACAGGGGATGGCTACACCTTC. Translation gives CASSVGTGDGYTF.

This chain uses TRBV10-3 with TRBJ2-3, with TRBD2 identical over 14 bases. Germline V gene sequence: CDR1 ENHRY, CDR2 SYGVKD. The CDR3 is 18 amino acids. Losses at the gene ends were 3 bases for V and 2 bases for J; bases not matched to a gene: 7. The CDR3 DNA follows: TGTGCCATCAGTGACCCGGGACTAGCGGGAGTTCCCACAGATACGCAGTATTTT. Translation: CAISDPGLAGVPTDTQYF.

To note about this clonotype: Given a much more abundant clone one base away, this may be a read error. The rearrangement uses TRBV2 and TRBJ2-5, with 7 bases aligning to TRBD1. The CDR3 extends over 17 amino acids. Germline V gene sequence: CDR1 SNHLY, CDR2 FYNNEI. CDR3: CASGDKLTGSIWETQYF. The CDR3 coding sequence is TGTGCCAGCGGTGATAAGCTGACAGGGAGTATTTGGGAGACCCAGTACTTC.

This clonotype was recorded a few times. The genes are TRBV4-2 and TRBJ1-6; weak D call: TRBD1 (5 bases). Per germline, CDR1 LGHNA and CDR2 YNFKEQ. The CDR3 sequence is 16 residues long. Between the trimmed V and J ends, which lost 6 bases and 0 bases, there was a span of 12 bases. DNA of the CDR3: TGTGCCAGCAGGGGGGATAAAAGCTCCTATAATTCACCCCTCCACTTT. This encodes CASRGDKSSYNSPLHF.

The V and J genes are TRBV19 and TRBJ2-1; perhaps TRBD2 as D (6 bases). CDR1 is LNHDA and CDR2 is SQIVND in the germline V gene (reference sequence). CDR3 length equals 15 residues. The V and J ends lost 3 bases and 5 bases respectively, with 14 bases between them. The CDR3 DNA sequence: TGTGCCAGTAGTATCCTGGGGGGAAGGAACAATGAGCAGTTCTTC. Amino acids: CASSILGGRNNEQFF.

CDR3 DNA: TGTGCCAGCAGCTTAAACAGGGAGAGTGGCTACACCTTC. It encodes CASSLNRESGYTF. The chain links TRBV7-2 to TRBJ1-2; tentatively, D is TRBD1 (6 bases). The ends were cut back, 2 bases at V and 7 bases at J, with 11 bases in the middle. CDR1 and CDR2 from the germline V gene are SGHTA and FQGNSA. The length of the CDR3 is 13 residues.

This clonotype was observed a few times. The V gene is TRBV11-2, the J gene TRBJ2-5, with 8 bases lining up with TRBD1. Germline-derived CDR1 and CDR2 are SGHAT and FQNNGV. The CDR3 runs 15 residues. Trimming took 5 bases from V and 2 from J; bases not matched to a gene: 7. CDR3 amino acids: CASSTRQGWQETQYF. DNA for the CDR3: TGTGCCAGCAGCACCCGACAGGGGTGGCAAGAGACCCAGTACTTC.

This clonotype has just a few counts. The chain combines TRBV12-3 or TRBV12-4 with TRBJ2-1; tentatively, D is TRBD1 or TRBD2 (7 bases each). The CDR3 extends over 16 amino acids. V was shortened by 2 bases and J by 6 bases, with 17 bases between the two germline ends. CDR3 bases: TGTGCCAGCAGTTTAAGGGGGCGGGAGAGCCCCAATGAGCAGTTCTTC. Residues: CASSLRGRESPNEQFF.

This chain joins TRBV9 and TRBJ2-2; 7 nucleotides match TRBD1. Germline V gene lookup returns CDR1 SGDLS and CDR2 YYNGEE. The CDR3 consists of 16 residues. Trimming at V came to 1 base and at J to 2 bases, leaving 5 bases not matched to a gene. The CDR3 region has the DNA TGTGCCAGCAGCGTAAGGACAGGTAGAAACACCGGGGAGCTGTTTTTT. It encodes CASSVRTGRNTGELFF.

The chain couples TRBV5-1 to TRBJ2-3; D uncertain. The CDR3 loop spans 16 amino acids. CDR1 is SGHRS, CDR2 YFSETQ, per germline. Deletions cut 5 bases from V and 2 bases from J, with 18 bases between. The CDR3 here is CASSPVNAGYTDTQYF. The CDR3 DNA sequence: TGCGCCAGCAGTCCGGTCAACGCCGGCTACACAGATACGCAGTATTTT.

In its sample, this clonotype was seen many times. CDR3 amino acids: CASSLAWAGQPQHF. The CDR3 DNA is TGTGCCAGCAGCTTAGCGTGGGCGGGCCAGCCCCAGCATTTT. The J gene is TRBJ1-5, the V gene TRBV7-2, with D hard to call. V was cut by 0 bases and J by 7 bases, with 10 bases left in between. Germline V CDR1 and CDR2: SGHTA, FQGNSA. This CDR3 spans 14 amino acids.

The chain has TRBV5-4 and TRBJ2-3, with a tentative D call TRBD2 (5 bases). V was shortened by 2 bases and J by 5 bases, with 12 bases between the two germline ends. The CDR3 extends over 14 amino acids. CDR1 is SGHNT and CDR2 is YYREEE in the germline V gene (reference sequence). Here the CDR3 reads CASSLVSGGDTQYF. Here the CDR3 DNA reads TGTGCCAGCAGCTTAGTCAGCGGAGGAGATACGCAGTATTTT.

This clonotype has a count of ten or more. V is TRBV28 and J is TRBJ2-7; D may be TRBD1 (6 bases). The CDR3 length is 15 residues. Germline CDR1 and CDR2: MDHEN and SYDVKM. Trimming pared 5 bases from V and 3 bases from J, leaving 17 bases between. CDR3 protein: CASSGASGHIYEQYF. CDR3 bases: TGTGCCAGCAGTGGGGCATCGGGACACATCTACGAGCAGTACTTC.

The chain recombines TRBV10-3 with TRBJ2-3; 10 bases agree with TRBD2. Germline V gene lookup returns CDR1 ENHRY and CDR2 SYGVKD. Germline trimming cut 3 bases from V and 7 bases from J; bases unmatched to any gene: 7. The CDR3 runs 15 residues. This chain's CDR3 is CAISDGSGRLNTQYF. The CDR3 nucleotides are TGTGCCATCAGTGATGGTAGCGGGAGGCTTAATACGCAGTATTTT.

Many counts were recorded for this clonotype. This chain joins TRBV7-3 and TRBJ1-1; 7 bases map to TRBD1. Trimming removed 6 bases from V and 1 base from J; junction bases left unmatched: 5. Germline-derived CDR1 and CDR2 are SGHTA and FQGTGA. This CDR3 spans 14 amino acids. Here the CDR3 DNA reads TGTGCCAGCAGTTTGTCAGGGGGGAACACTGAAGCTTTCTTT. Translated, it gives CASSLSGGNTEAFF.

The chain recombines TRBV20-1 with TRBJ2-5; a weak D match, TRBD1 (5 bases). With 2 bases removed from V and 3 bases from J, the gap between germline ends came to 7 bases. Germline CDR1 DFQATT, CDR2 SNEGSKA (reference sequence). This CDR3 is 12 amino acids long. This CDR3 reads CSARPREETQYF. The CDR3 coding sequence is TGCAGTGCTAGACCCAGGGAAGAGACCCAGTACTTC.

As to this clonotype: A junction boundary mismatches the germline segment, possibly from a read error. This chain links TRBV7-7 with TRBJ2-1, with a tentative D call TRBD2 (6 bases). There are 13 residues in the CDR3. Germline V gene data show CDR1 as SSHAT and CDR2 as FNYEAQ (reference sequence). CDR3 sequence: CASSPPGSNEQFF. As DNA, the CDR3 is TGTGCTAGCAGCCCCCCCGGGAGCAATGAGCAGTTCTTC.

Remarks on this clonotype: A read error may produce the germline difference seen at one junction end. The CDR3 DNA is TGTGCTAGCAGTCTTGGGGACGGCTCCTACGAGCAGTACTTC. It specifies CASSLGDGSYEQYF. The J gene is TRBJ2-7, the V gene TRBV7-7, with D possibly being TRBD1 or TRBD2 (5 bases each). The germline V gene has CDR1 SSHAT and CDR2 FNYEAQ (reference sequence). The CDR3 covers 14 residues. Full variable domain (missing parts from reference TRBV7-7 and TRBJ2-7): GAGVSQSPRYKVTKRGQDVTLRCDPISSHATLYWYQQALGQGPEFLTYFNYEAQPDKSGLPSDRFSAERPEGSISTLTIQRTEQRDSAMYRCASSLGDGSYEQYFGPGTRLTVT.

This clonotype was counted many times. J is TRBJ1-2 and V is TRBV12-3 or TRBV12-4; D is perhaps TRBD1 (6 bases). The CDR3 has 13 amino acids. Deletions cut 6 bases from V and 7 bases from J, with 15 bases between. The CDR3 region is CASRRSGEGGYTF. CDR3 DNA: TGTGCCAGCAGGCGGTCAGGGGAGGGTGGCTACACCTTC.

The J gene is TRBJ1-2, the V gene TRBV3-1, with D unclear. With 0 bases removed from V and 4 bases from J, the gap between germline ends came to 12 bases. Germline CDR1 and CDR2: LGHDT and YNNKEL (reference sequence). The CDR3 runs 15 residues. CDR3 region: CASSQESGRTYGYTF. CDR3 sequence (DNA): TGTGCCAGCAGCCAAGAATCTGGCAGGACCTATGGCTACACCTTC.

This clonotype was counted a few times. J is TRBJ1-6 and V is TRBV5-1; possibly TRBD1 for D (6 bases). Germline CDR1 reads SGHRS; CDR2 reads YFSETQ. The V and J ends lost 2 bases and 8 bases respectively, with 8 bases between them. The CDR3 totals 13 residues. CDR3: CASSFTGYSPLHF. DNA of the CDR3: TGCGCCAGCAGCTTTACAGGGTATTCACCCCTCCACTTT.